This TCR beta chain derives from a study of graft-versus-host responses after intestinal transplantation. Study overall: Each of the recipients got a multivisceral, liver-intestinal, or isolated intestinal transplant. Anti-thymocyte globulin served as induction for all recipients, who then took tacrolimus and steroids for two to three years. Broader study findings: Detected in recipient marrow were GvH clones, some of which were first observed in ileum or blood. Early after transplant, HvG clones declined as circulating GvH clones peaked.

Profiling relied on immunoSEQ multiplex PCR, and the TCRdb table lists in-frame clones only, not all of them. The sample carries 130,000 or so clones, more than 90% recorded once. The germline V gene encodes CDR1 DFQATT and CDR2 SNEGSKA (reference sequence). Trimming took 6 bases from V and 7 from J, leaving 7 bases between them. The CDR3 contains 10 residues. About this clone: What it binds is not known. This sample also contains other DNA sequences that code for the same CDR3.

The source of this sequence is a human donor who received an intestinal transplant. The V and J genes are TRBV20-1 and TRBJ2-1; D is uncertain. Sample: unstimulated CD4+ T cells sorted from spleen or lymph node cells, taken before intestinal transplant. The CDR3: CSAQKNEQFF. The CDR3 coding sequence is TGCAGTGCCCAGAAAAATGAGCAGTTCTTC.